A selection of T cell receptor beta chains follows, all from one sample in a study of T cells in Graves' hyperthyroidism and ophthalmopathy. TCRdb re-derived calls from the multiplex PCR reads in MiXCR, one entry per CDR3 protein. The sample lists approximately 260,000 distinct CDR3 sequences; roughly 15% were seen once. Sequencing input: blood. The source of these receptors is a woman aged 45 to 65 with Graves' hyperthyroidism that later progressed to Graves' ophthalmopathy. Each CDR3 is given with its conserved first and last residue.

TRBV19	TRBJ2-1	CASSTSSRGGEQFF
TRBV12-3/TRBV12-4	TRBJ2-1	CASSQLERTSGPNEQFF
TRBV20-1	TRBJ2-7	CSASRFLSYKQYF
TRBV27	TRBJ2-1	CASSLFGLAGVAGLEYEQFF
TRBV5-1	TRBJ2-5	CASSLVSMSSANAQYF
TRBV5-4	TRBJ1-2	CASSSPIQGNLGGYTF
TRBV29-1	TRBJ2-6	CSVRDSVPSSGANVLTF
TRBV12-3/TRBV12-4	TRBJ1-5	CASSTTGEAEQPQHF
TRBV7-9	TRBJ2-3	CANGGDTQYF
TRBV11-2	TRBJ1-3	CASSSLKTLPSSGNTIYF
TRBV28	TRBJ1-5	CASSFLQVPAVNQPQHF
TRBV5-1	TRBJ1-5	CASSVSGNSNQPQHF
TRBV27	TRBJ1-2	CASGRNYGYTF
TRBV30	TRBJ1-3	CAWSERYRLYF
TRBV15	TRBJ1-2	CATSRVGGRIYGYTF
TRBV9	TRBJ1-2	CASSPRDGGHYGYTF
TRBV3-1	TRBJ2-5	CASSQGDSETQYF